This T cell receptor beta chain was observed in a study of a mutant IDH1 vaccine in newly diagnosed glioma (dated by TCRdb to the early 2020s). Turning to the overall study: Patients received eight vaccinations in weeks 1, 3, 5, 7, 11, 15, 19 and 23, corresponding to visits V03 through V10. Vaccination started 4-6 weeks after radiotherapy alone, or was given together with temozolomide cycles in the groups whose treatment included chemotherapy. The roughly 32 treated patients were approximately 62% male and roughly 38% female, with a mean age of 40.4 years. Before enrollment, patients had received standard therapy of radiotherapy alone, temozolomide alone, or radiochemotherapy with temozolomide; most received the combination. Peripheral blood was collected at six visits: V03 (baseline), V05, V07, V10, V12 and V13. For exploratory analyses, longitudinal TCRB deep sequencing was carried out in 25 to 30 treated patients wherever samples were available. Results the study describes overall, beyond this receptor: Pseudoprogression seemed to be unrelated to changes in the top peripheral T cell clonotypes found by TCRB sequencing. The authors noted that analyses of patient blood samples could not be reproduced because of sample limitations. Immune responses induced by the vaccine were seen in roughly 92% of patients across multiple MHC alleles. Selection of PBMC samples for TCRB deep sequencing was based on availability.

V has 5 bases trimmed and J has 4 bases trimmed; junction bases matching no gene number 5. The germline V gene yields MDHEN for CDR1 and SYDVKM for CDR2. From the cysteine through the phenylalanine, the CDR3 covers 14 amino acids. Only CDR3 DNA remains: 42 bases, in frame from the first base. Library preparation was by the immunoSEQ multiplex PCR assay. Following the manufacturer's protocol, the hsTCRB Kit was used to amplify rearranged TCR beta chain sequences. An Illumina MiSeq was used to sequence the TCRB libraries. In the paper's pipeline: Demultiplexing, trimming and gene mapping were performed with the kit vendor's proprietary platform. This is the immuneACCESS table as TCRdb keeps it, with only in-frame sequences that have V and J called. A part of the clones is gone; compared with another copy, unresolved V genes explain less than half, and the rest is unexplained. From that table come the V and J calls and clone size; the DNA was used to work out D and trimming. This sample is represented by approximately 80,000 clones; roughly 91% of them were singletons. The ten largest clones take up roughly 0.6% of the sample.

The sample's time point, from its label and the paper: week 5, during vaccination. Each vaccine dose, consisting of 300 ug of a 20-mer mutant IDH1 peptide in Montanide, was administered subcutaneously with topical imiquimod. All donors had newly diagnosed IDH1-mutant astrocytomas of WHO grade 3 or 4 that showed loss of nuclear ATRX. The samples were drawn from NOA16, a multicentre, single-arm, open-label phase I trial in Germany that tested a mutant IDH1 peptide vaccine in humans for the first time. Genomic DNA for TCRB sequencing was extracted from EDTA blood using the DNeasy Blood and Tissue Kit. Regarding this clone: Its antigen is unknown. The input lacks base qualities; no much larger clone sits a single base away.

The sequences come from PBMCs, collected from a glioma patient whose treatment included an IDH1 peptide vaccine. The receptor's source is a woman in her 50s with glioma. Here the chain combines TRBV28 and TRBJ1-5; 7 bases in between match TRBD1. The DNA reads as follows: TGTGCCAGCAGTCTGGGACAGCAGAATCAGCCCCAGCATTTT. This codes for CASSLGQQNQPQHF.